This TCR beta chain was found in a study of blood T cell repertoires in COVID-19. This clone has just a few counts. Trimming left V 4 bases short and J 9 bases short, with 16 bases between. The CDR3 runs 13 residues. The germline V gene has CDR1 SQVTM and CDR2 ANQGSEA. Sequencing used immunoSEQ multiplex PCR; TCRdb keeps in-frame clones, though not all of them. Found here are 65,000 to 85,000 clones, over 70% of them singletons; the top ten hold around 5.8%. The receptor was isolated from a man in his fifties with active or convalescent COVID-19. Sequencing was done on a sample of peripheral blood. The genes are TRBV29-1 and TRBJ1-5; the D is unclear. The CDR3 DNA is TGCAGCGTTGCCGACGGACTGCAAGGGCCCCAGCATTTT. Residues: CSVADGLQGPQHF.